Shown below are 27 T cell receptor beta chains from a single sample sequenced in a study of a mutant IDH1 vaccine in newly diagnosed glioma. Regarding time point: week 23, last vaccination. Vaccination used 300 ug of mutant IDH1 20-mer peptide per dose, with topical imiquimod. The data were produced by immunoSEQ multiplex PCR, yet TCRdb's version contains in-frame clones alone and is incomplete. Among some 60,000 clones, about 90% were seen once, and the ten largest hold more than 1.1%. No antigen is known for these receptors. This specimen consisted of PBMCs, obtained from a glioma patient whose treatment included an IDH1 peptide vaccine. The receptors were gathered from a middle-aged man with glioma.

This chain connects TRBV19 to TRBJ2-3, with D hard to call. Deletions cut 3 bases from V and 4 bases from J, with 11 bases between. Per the germline V gene, CDR1 is LNHDA and CDR2 is SQIVND (reference sequence). The CDR3 length is 14 residues. This CDR3 is CASSMGLFADTQYF. CDR3 nucleotide sequence: TGTGCCAGTAGTATGGGTCTCTTCGCAGATACGCAGTATTTT. The whole variable domain, remainder taken from reference TRBV19 and TRBJ2-3, is DGGITQSPKYLFRKEGQNVTLSCEQNLNHDAMYWYRQDPGQGLRLIYYSQIVNDFQKGDIAEGYSVSREKKESFPLTVTSAQKNPTAFYLCASSMGLFADTQYFGPGTRLTVL.

This chain joins TRBV9 and TRBJ1-1; D unresolved. V was pared by 3 bases and J by 3 bases, with 9 bases between. The germline gives CDR1 SGDLS, CDR2 YYNGEE. The CDR3 is 13 residues long. The CDR3 is CASSAGTHTEAFF. CDR3 DNA: TGTGCCAGCAGCGCCGGTACCCACACTGAAGCTTTCTTT.

The chain has TRBV29-1 and TRBJ1-1; TRBD1 might be the D (5 bases). The germline CDR1 and CDR2 sequences are SQVTM and ANQGSEA. Trimming removed 0 bases from V and 11 bases from J, with 22 bases in between. The CDR3 length is 15 residues. Here the CDR3 reads CSVEDFGPGSVSAFF. In DNA form, the CDR3 reads TGCAGCGTTGAAGATTTCGGCCCAGGGTCGGTGTCGGCTTTCTTT.

This clone was seen only once. The chain links TRBV9 to TRBJ2-7, with D possibly being TRBD1 or TRBD2 (6 bases each). The CDR3 extends over 13 amino acids. Between the trimmed V and J ends, which lost 1 base and 9 bases, there was a span of 14 bases. The germline CDR1 and CDR2 sequences are SGDLS and YYNGEE. The CDR3 DNA sequence: TGTGCCAGCAGCGTACACTCCGGGGGCCGGCAGTACTTC. Its protein is CASSVHSGGRQYF.

The rearrangement uses TRBV18 and TRBJ1-1; D unresolved. The CDR3 extends over 15 amino acids. Deletions cut 3 bases from V and 0 bases from J, with 11 bases between. Looked up from germline, CDR1 is KGHSH and CDR2 is LQKENI. The CDR3 region is CASSPRAVMNTEAFF. As DNA, the CDR3 is TGTGCCAGCTCACCCCGAGCAGTGATGAACACTGAAGCTTTCTTT.

The J gene is TRBJ2-5, the V gene TRBV10-1; TRBD2 matches 9 bases. The V gene end was trimmed by 9 bases and the J gene end by 0 bases; junction bases not matched to a gene: 17. The germline V gene has CDR1 WNHNN and CDR2 SYGVQD (reference sequence). The CDR3 spans 18 residues. The CDR3 is CASPPQREDPWYQETQYF. For the CDR3, the DNA is TGCGCCAGTCCCCCTCAGCGGGAGGATCCTTGGTACCAAGAGACCCAGTACTTC.

Concerning this clone itself: An end of the junction does not agree with germline; a read error may underlie this. The chain employs TRBV7-7 and TRBJ2-5, with D tentatively TRBD2 (5 bases). The CDR3 contains 14 residues. Germline assignment: CDR1 SSHAT and CDR2 FNYEAQ (reference sequence). CDR3: CASSLSGERETQYF. The CDR3 DNA follows: TGTGCTAGCAGCCTAAGTGGGGAGCGGGAGACCCAGTACTTC.

The chain recombines TRBV28 with TRBJ1-2; unclear D gene. Germline CDR1 reads MDHEN; CDR2 reads SYDVKM. Trimming took 4 bases from V and 2 from J, leaving 5 bases between them. The CDR3 runs 12 residues. CDR3 DNA: TGTGCCAGCAGTTCAGTGAACTATGGCTACACCTTC. This sequence encodes CASSSVNYGYTF.

The V and J genes are TRBV5-6 and TRBJ2-3, with D unresolved. In germline, CDR1 is SGHDT, CDR2 YYEEEE. CDR3 length: 11 amino acids. The germline V and J ends were trimmed by 3 bases and 9 bases, with 8 bases remaining between them. The CDR3 sequence: CASSSYGTQYF. Written as DNA, the CDR3 is TGTGCCAGCAGCTCCTACGGCACGCAGTATTTT.

The rearrangement uses TRBV5-1 and TRBJ2-5, with 9 bases matching TRBD1. Germline CDR1 SGHRS, CDR2 YFSETQ. Trimming removed 0 bases from V and 5 bases from J; junction bases left unmatched: 5. The CDR3 totals 15 residues. The CDR3 here is CASSLDRGRGETQYF. The CDR3, as DNA: TGCGCCAGCAGCTTGGACAGGGGGCGCGGGGAGACCCAGTACTTC. Full variable domain (outside the CDR3, taken from reference TRBV5-1 and TRBJ2-5): KAGVTQTPRYLIKTRGQQVTLSCSPISGHRSVSWYQQTPGQGLQFLFEYFSETQRNKGNFPGRFSGRQFSNSRSEMNVSTLELGDSALYLCASSLDRGRGETQYFGPGTRLLVL.

This clone was observed once. The chain recombines TRBV5-6 with TRBJ2-4, with TRBD1 as a possible D gene (5 bases). The V end was cut by 1 base, the J end by 1 base, with 9 bases between. This CDR3 comprises 15 residues. Germline values: CDR1 SGHDT, CDR2 YYEEEE. CDR3 sequence reads: CASSLTGLAKNIQYF. The CDR3 region has the DNA TGTGCCAGCAGCTTGACAGGATTGGCCAAAAACATTCAGTACTTC.

CDR3 nucleotides: TGCGCCAGCAGCTTGCGGGGGGCCTTAAGCAATGAGCAGTTCTTC. It translates to CASSLRGALSNEQFF. The J gene is TRBJ2-1, the V gene TRBV5-1, with TRBD2 as a possible D gene (7 bases). CDR1 is SGHRS, CDR2 YFSETQ, per germline. V was pared by 1 base and J by 6 bases, with 14 bases between. The CDR3 spans 15 residues.

This clone showed up just a few times. This chain joins TRBV6-1 and TRBJ1-1, with D hard to call. V lost 7 bases and J lost 2, with 11 bases in between. The CDR3 has 13 residues. The V gene's germline CDR1 is MNHNS and CDR2 SASEGT. The CDR3 DNA follows: TGTGCCAGCATGAAGCGGGGAAACACTGAAGCTTTCTTT. Translating it yields CASMKRGNTEAFF.

V is TRBV7-8 and J is TRBJ1-2, with a tentative D call TRBD1 (5 bases). The germline CDR1 and CDR2 sequences are SGHVS and FQNEAQ. CDR3 size: 13 residues. V lost 4 bases to trimming and J lost 8 bases, with 14 bases between them. For the CDR3, the DNA is TGTGCCAGCAGCTGGCGGGGGGGTCGAGGCTACACCTTC. Its protein product is CASSWRGGRGYTF.

This chain joins TRBV7-9 and TRBJ2-1; TRBD2 aligns across 7 bases. The CDR3 is 15 residues long. Germline CDR1 reads SEHNR; CDR2 reads FQNEAQ (reference sequence). V trimming: 7 bases; J trimming: 0 bases; junction bases outside the gene matches: 6. CDR3 DNA sequence: TGTGCCAGCATGGGGGGGTCTTACTCCTACAATGAGCAGTTCTTC. This translates into CASMGGSYSYNEQFF.

The chain couples TRBV11-2 to TRBJ2-7, with D uncertain. Germline-derived CDR1 and CDR2 are SGHAT and FQNNGV. The CDR3 is 15 residues long. The V end lost 3 bases, the J end lost 3 bases, and 15 bases lay between the germline ends. CDR3 DNA sequence: TGTGCCAGCAGCTTTACGGGTCTACCGAACTACGAGCAGTACTTC. Residues: CASSFTGLPNYEQYF. Together with reference TRBV11-2 and TRBJ2-7, the CDR3 gives the full variable domain: EAGVAQSPRYKIIEKRQSVAFWCNPISGHATLYWYQQILGQGPKLLIQFQNNGVVDDSQLPKDRFSAERLKGVDSTLKIQPAKLEDSAVYLCASSFTGLPNYEQYFGPGTRLTVT.

By share, this clone counts as medium-sized. The chain carries TRBV4-2 and TRBJ2-7, with 12 bases that match TRBD2. V was clipped by 2 bases and J by 7 bases; unmatched bases: 9. Per the germline V gene, CDR1 is LGHNA and CDR2 is YNFKEQ. CDR3 size: 16 residues. CDR3 sequence (DNA): TGTGCCAGCAGCCAATTACTAGCGGGAGGCAACAGGGAGCAGTACTTC. It codes for CASSQLLAGGNREQYF.

The chain combines TRBV11-3 with TRBJ2-3; D tentatively reads TRBD1 or TRBD2 (5 bases each). Trimming pared 5 bases from V and 9 bases from J, leaving 15 bases between. Per the germline V gene, CDR1 is SGHNT and CDR2 is YENEEA. The CDR3 spans 13 residues. The CDR3 region has the DNA TGTGCCAGCAGCGCCGGGACGTCCGGCACGCAGTATTTT. It specifies CASSAGTSGTQYF.

This clone was recorded a few times. The V and J genes are TRBV19 and TRBJ1-1; 7 bases are a match to TRBD1. V lost 6 bases and J lost 5; bases outside the gene matches: 9. CDR3 size: 14 residues. CDR1 is LNHDA and CDR2 is SQIVND in the germline V gene (reference sequence). The CDR3 bases are TGTGCCAGTAGACCCACAGGGGAGGGGACTGAAGCTTTCTTT. It yields the protein CASRPTGEGTEAFF.

This clone was seen a handful of times. The chain employs TRBV9 and TRBJ2-7, with 8 bases identical to TRBD2. V gave up 0 bases and J gave up 3 bases; unmatched junction bases: 8. CDR1 SGDLS and CDR2 YYNGEE come from the germline V gene. The CDR3 has 16 amino acids. The CDR3 DNA is TGTGCCAGCAGCGTAGCTTCCGGGACTAGAGGCTACGAGCAGTACTTC. Protein: CASSVASGTRGYEQYF.

V usage is TRBV2 and J usage is TRBJ1-5; no clear D gene. This CDR3 has 14 residues. Germline V gives CDR1 SNHLY, CDR2 FYNNEI. Trimming stripped 4 bases from V and 2 bases from J, with 9 bases between. The CDR3 sequence is CASSGDGRNQPQHF. CDR3 sequence (DNA): TGTGCCAGCAGTGGTGACGGCCGCAATCAGCCCCAGCATTTT.

This chain connects TRBV6-6 to TRBJ2-7, with no clear D. Trimming took 2 bases from V and 0 from J, leaving 8 bases between them. Germline V lookup: CDR1 MNHNY, CDR2 SVGAGI (reference sequence). The CDR3 covers 14 residues. As DNA, the CDR3 is TGTGCCAGCAGTTACAAGGACCACTCCTACGAGCAGTACTTC. Translated, it gives CASSYKDHSYEQYF.

J is TRBJ2-5 and V is TRBV15, with D perhaps TRBD1 (6 bases). The CDR3 runs 14 residues. Germline V gives CDR1 LNHNV, CDR2 YYDKDF (reference sequence). The V and J ends lost 5 bases and 5 bases respectively, with 15 bases between them. CDR3 sequence (DNA): TGTGCCACCAGCCTTACAGGGTCACTGGAGACCCAGTACTTC. Translated: CATSLTGSLETQYF. The whole variable domain, filled in from reference TRBV15 and TRBJ2-5, reads DAMVIQNPRYQVTQFGKPVTLSCSQTLNHNVMYWYQQKSSQAPKLLFHYYDKDFNNEADTPDNFQSRRPNTSFCFLDIRSPGLGDTAMYLCATSLTGSLETQYFGPGTRLLVL.

The V call is TRBV18, the J call TRBJ2-1; 7 bases are shared with TRBD2. CDR3 length: 15 amino acids. The germline CDR1 and CDR2 sequences are KGHSH and LQKENI. V shed 0 bases and J 3 bases; nucleotides not matched to a gene: 2. CDR3 sequence: CASSPPERDYNEQFF. The CDR3 region has the DNA TGTGCCAGCTCACCACCGGAGCGGGACTACAATGAGCAGTTCTTC.

The chain couples TRBV5-1 to TRBJ1-2, with 12 bases fitting TRBD1. Germline CDR1 and CDR2: SGHRS and YFSETQ. With 3 bases clipped from V and 4 bases from J, the junction kept 4 bases outside the gene matches. This CDR3 is built from 15 residues. DNA of the CDR3: TGCGCCAGCAGCTCGGGGACAGGGGGCCTCTATGGCTACACCTTC. Encoded protein: CASSSGTGGLYGYTF. Combining the CDR3 with reference TRBV5-1 and TRBJ1-2 gives the whole variable domain KAGVTQTPRYLIKTRGQQVTLSCSPISGHRSVSWYQQTPGQGLQFLFEYFSETQRNKGNFPGRFSGRQFSNSRSEMNVSTLELGDSALYLCASSSGTGGLYGYTFGSGTRLTVV.

The V call is TRBV11-2, the J call TRBJ2-1; 11 bases line up with TRBD2. The germline CDR1 and CDR2 sequences are SGHAT and FQNNGV. The V gene end was trimmed by 5 bases and the J gene end by 13 bases; junction bases not matched to a gene: 4. The CDR3 spans 12 residues. CDR3: CASSATSGSQFF. CDR3 coding DNA: TGTGCCAGCAGCGCAACTAGCGGGAGCCAGTTCTTC.

The rearrangement links TRBV4-3 to TRBJ2-5, with D possibly being TRBD1 (6 bases). The DNA end lines up better with TRBJ2-7; the J call may be wrong. The length of the CDR3 is 16 residues. Germline V gene lookup returns CDR1 LGHNA and CDR2 YSLEER. CDR3 coding DNA: TGCGCCAGCAGCCAAGACAGGGGTTTCCTATCCTACGAGCAGTACTTC. This gives the protein CASSQDRGFLSYEQYF.